This T cell receptor beta chain originates from a study of CD8 T cells in Susac syndrome. The RNA, about 0.45 to 1 ug, was put through reverse transcription using random hexamers. Using its own MiXCR run on the immunoSEQ multiplex PCR reads, TCRdb lists one record per CDR3 protein. The sample has over 95,000 distinct CDR3 sequences, 80% to 95% seen once. CDR1 and CDR2 (germline): SEHNR, FQNEAQ (reference sequence). The CDR3 sequence is 16 residues long. J gave up 10 bases and V 5 bases, and 18 bases lay outside the gene matches. Specimen: CD4+ T cells from PBMCs. This chain connects TRBV7-9 to TRBJ2-5; 8 nucleotides agree with TRBD2. The sequence derives from a human donor in good health. The CDR3 region has the DNA TGTGCCAGCAGCAAAAACAGCGGGGGCTCAAGTGGAGACCAGTACTTC. Translation gives CASSKNSGGSSGDQYF. The full variable domain, its missing parts supplied by reference TRBV7-9 and TRBJ2-5, is DTGVSQNPRHKITKRGQNVTFRCDPISEHNRLYWYRQTLGQGPEFLTYFQNEAQLEKSRLLSDRFSAERPKGSFSTLEIQRTEQGDSAMYLCASSKNSGGSSGDQYFGPGTRLLVL.